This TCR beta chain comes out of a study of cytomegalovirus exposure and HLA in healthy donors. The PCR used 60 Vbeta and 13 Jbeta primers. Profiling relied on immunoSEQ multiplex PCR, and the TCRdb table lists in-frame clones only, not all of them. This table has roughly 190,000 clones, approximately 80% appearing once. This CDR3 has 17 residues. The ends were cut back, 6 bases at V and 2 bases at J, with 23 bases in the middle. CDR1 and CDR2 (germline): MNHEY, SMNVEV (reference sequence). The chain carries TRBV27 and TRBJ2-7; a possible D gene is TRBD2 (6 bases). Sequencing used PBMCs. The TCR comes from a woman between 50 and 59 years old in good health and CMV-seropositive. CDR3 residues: CASSRNQVRGDPYEQYF. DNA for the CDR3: TGTGCCAGCAGCCGTAACCAGGTTCGCGGGGACCCCTACGAGCAGTACTTC.